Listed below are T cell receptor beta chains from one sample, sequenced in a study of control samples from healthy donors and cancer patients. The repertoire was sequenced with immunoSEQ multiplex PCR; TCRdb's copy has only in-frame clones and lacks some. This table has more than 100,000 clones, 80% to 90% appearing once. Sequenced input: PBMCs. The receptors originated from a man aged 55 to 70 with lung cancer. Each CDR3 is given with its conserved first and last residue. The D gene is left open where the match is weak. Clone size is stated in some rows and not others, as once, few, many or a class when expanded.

CDR3nt: TGTGCCAGCAGCCAGGTAGCCTATGGCTACACCTTC
CDR3aa: CASSQVAYGYTF
abundance: -
v_gene: TRBV3-1/TRBV3-2
d_gene: -
j_gene: TRBJ1-2

CDR3nt: TGTGCCAGCAGCCCTCTCAAGGGACGGGTGGCCACTGAAGCTTTCTTT
CDR3aa: CASSPLKGRVATEAFF
abundance: -
v_gene: TRBV21-1
d_gene: -
j_gene: TRBJ1-1

CDR3nt: TGTGCCAGCAGTGAAGGAGCCGACCGCTTATCCTATGGCTACACCTTC
CDR3aa: CASSEGADRLSYGYTF
abundance: -
v_gene: TRBV25-1
d_gene: -
j_gene: TRBJ1-2

CDR3nt: TGTGCCTGGAGAGGCAAAACCCACCAAGAGACCCAGTACTTC
CDR3aa: CAWRGKTHQETQYF
abundance: -
v_gene: TRBV30
d_gene: -
j_gene: TRBJ2-5

CDR3nt: TGTGCCAGCAGCTTAAAAAGAGGCAGGGGAGTGAACACTGAAGCTTTCTTT
CDR3aa: CASSLKRGRGVNTEAFF
abundance: -
v_gene: TRBV11-2
d_gene: -
j_gene: TRBJ1-1

CDR3nt: TGCGCCAGCAGTGACATTTTCAAGGTCAAGGCAGGGAACACCGGGGAGCTGTTTTTT
CDR3aa: CASSDIFKVKAGNTGELFF
abundance: -
v_gene: TRBV10-1
d_gene: -
j_gene: TRBJ2-2

CDR3nt: TGTGCCAGCAGCGTCGGCAGGACTGCAACTAATGAAAAACTGTTTTTT
CDR3aa: CASSVGRTATNEKLFF
abundance: -
v_gene: TRBV9
d_gene: -
j_gene: TRBJ1-4

CDR3nt: TGTGCCAGCAGCTCCCAGACTAGCGGGGGGCTGAGTGCGGATACGCAGTATTTT
CDR3aa: CASSSQTSGGLSADTQYF
abundance: -
v_gene: TRBV7-3
d_gene: TRBD2
j_gene: TRBJ2-3

CDR3nt: TGTGCCAGCAGTTCCCCCGGGCTGGAGTACTTC
CDR3aa: CASSSPGLEYF
abundance: -
v_gene: TRBV6-5
d_gene: -
j_gene: TRBJ2-7

CDR3nt: TGTGCCAGCAGCCCCCCCCGGGGGGAGACCCAGTACTTC
CDR3aa: CASSPPRGETQYF
abundance: few
v_gene: TRBV5-4
d_gene: -
j_gene: TRBJ2-5

CDR3nt: TGTGCCAGCTCCCTCTATGGAGCAGATACGCAGTATTTT
CDR3aa: CASSLYGADTQYF
abundance: -
v_gene: TRBV18
d_gene: -
j_gene: TRBJ2-3

CDR3nt: TGTGCCAGCGAAGAAGGAGGGACCGGGGAGCTGTTTTTT
CDR3aa: CASEEGGTGELFF
abundance: -
v_gene: TRBV2
d_gene: -
j_gene: TRBJ2-2

CDR3nt: TGCGCCGCAGGCCGACAGGGGGAGAGTCAGCCCCAGCATTTT
CDR3aa: CAAGRQGESQPQHF
abundance: -
v_gene: TRBV10-2
d_gene: TRBD1
j_gene: TRBJ1-5

CDR3nt: TGTGCCACCAGTGATCACACCGGGGAGCTGTTTTTT
CDR3aa: CATSDHTGELFF
abundance: -
v_gene: TRBV24-1
d_gene: -
j_gene: TRBJ2-2

CDR3nt: TGCGCCAGCAGCTTGGGGACAGGCCTTGTAGTGGATGGCTACACCTTC
CDR3aa: CASSLGTGLVVDGYTF
abundance: -
v_gene: TRBV5-1
d_gene: TRBD1
j_gene: TRBJ1-2

CDR3nt: TGCGCCAGCAGACTACAGGGGGACACTGAAGCTTTCTTT
CDR3aa: CASRLQGDTEAFF
abundance: -
v_gene: TRBV10-2
d_gene: TRBD1
j_gene: TRBJ1-1

CDR3nt: TGTGCCACCAGTGCTCCGGGGGTACTGACAGATACGCAGTATTTT
CDR3aa: CATSAPGVLTDTQYF
abundance: -
v_gene: TRBV24-1
d_gene: -
j_gene: TRBJ2-3

CDR3nt: TGTGCCTGGAGCCTCCCGGCTGGGGGAAACACCATATATTTT
CDR3aa: CAWSLPAGGNTIYF
abundance: -
v_gene: TRBV30
d_gene: -
j_gene: TRBJ1-3

CDR3nt: TGTGCCAGCAAGGAGACAGGGGGCAATGGCTACACCTTC
CDR3aa: CASKETGGNGYTF
abundance: -
v_gene: TRBV2
d_gene: TRBD1
j_gene: TRBJ1-2

CDR3nt: TGTGCTAGTGGCGGTCCGCGGGCCACCATGGGCTACAACACTGAAGCTTTCTTT
CDR3aa: CASGGPRATMGYNTEAFF
abundance: once
v_gene: TRBV12-5
d_gene: -
j_gene: TRBJ1-1

CDR3nt: TGTGCCAGCTCAATAACACGGGGGGATGGCTACACCTTC
CDR3aa: CASSITRGDGYTF
abundance: -
v_gene: TRBV18
d_gene: -
j_gene: TRBJ1-2

CDR3nt: TGTGCCAGCAGCCAAGAAGGGTCTTTTCTGGGCGGCTACACCTTC
CDR3aa: CASSQEGSFLGGYTF
abundance: -
v_gene: TRBV14
d_gene: -
j_gene: TRBJ1-2

CDR3nt: TGTGCCTGGAGTGTACGGAAACTCGCGAACACCGGGGAGCTGTTTTTT
CDR3aa: CAWSVRKLANTGELFF
abundance: -
v_gene: TRBV30
d_gene: -
j_gene: TRBJ2-2

CDR3nt: TGTGCCAGCAAGGAGGCTTCCGGAAACACCATATATTTT
CDR3aa: CASKEASGNTIYF
abundance: -
v_gene: TRBV12-3/TRBV12-4
d_gene: -
j_gene: TRBJ1-3

CDR3nt: TGCAGCGTTGACGGGATCAGTGGCTACACCTTC
CDR3aa: CSVDGISGYTF
abundance: -
v_gene: TRBV29-1
d_gene: -
j_gene: TRBJ1-2

CDR3nt: TGTGCCAGCAGATTGGACCACACAGATACGCAGTATTTT
CDR3aa: CASRLDHTDTQYF
abundance: -
v_gene: TRBV2
d_gene: -
j_gene: TRBJ2-3

CDR3nt: TGTGCCAGCAGCCAGGACAGCGTAGCCACTGAAGCTTTCTTT
CDR3aa: CASSQDSVATEAFF
abundance: -
v_gene: TRBV7-3
d_gene: -
j_gene: TRBJ1-1

CDR3nt: TGCTCCCCCTCAGGGGGGGACACAGATACGCAGTATTTT
CDR3aa: CSPSGGDTDTQYF
abundance: -
v_gene: TRBV5-1
d_gene: -
j_gene: TRBJ2-3

CDR3nt: TGTGCCAGCAGCCAAGAGTGGGACGACTACAATGAGCAGTTCTTC
CDR3aa: CASSQEWDDYNEQFF
abundance: -
v_gene: TRBV3-1/TRBV3-2
d_gene: -
j_gene: TRBJ2-1

CDR3nt: TGTGCCAGCAGCTTGATGGGGGAAAAACTGTTTTTT
CDR3aa: CASSLMGEKLFF
abundance: -
v_gene: TRBV5-6
d_gene: -
j_gene: TRBJ1-4

CDR3nt: TGTGCCAGCAGTGGGGATGGGGGAGAGACCCAGTACTTC
CDR3aa: CASSGDGGETQYF
abundance: -
v_gene: TRBV12-3/TRBV12-4
d_gene: -
j_gene: TRBJ2-5

CDR3nt: TGTGCCAGCAGCTCCTTGGGACTAGCGGGGGACAATGAGCAGTTCTTC
CDR3aa: CASSSLGLAGDNEQFF
abundance: -
v_gene: TRBV7-2
d_gene: TRBD2
j_gene: TRBJ2-1

CDR3nt: TGCGCCAGCAGCTCTCAGGAAGGCGAAAACACCATATATTTT
CDR3aa: CASSSQEGENTIYF
abundance: -
v_gene: TRBV5-1
d_gene: -
j_gene: TRBJ1-3

CDR3nt: TGTGCCACTCGGGGGGCCGGGGAGCTGTTTTTT
CDR3aa: CATRGAGELFF
abundance: -
v_gene: TRBV15
d_gene: TRBD2
j_gene: TRBJ2-2

CDR3nt: TGTGCCTGGAGCGGGGGAATCGTGAACACTGAAGCTTTCTTT
CDR3aa: CAWSGGIVNTEAFF
abundance: -
v_gene: TRBV30
d_gene: -
j_gene: TRBJ1-1

CDR3nt: TGTGCCAGCTCACTGCAGGGCGGTTTGAACACTGAAGCTTTCTTT
CDR3aa: CASSLQGGLNTEAFF
abundance: -
v_gene: TRBV18
d_gene: -
j_gene: TRBJ1-1

CDR3nt: TGTGCCAGCAGCTTGTACAGCGCTAGCTCCTACGAGCAGTACTTC
CDR3aa: CASSLYSASSYEQYF
abundance: -
v_gene: TRBV5-6
d_gene: -
j_gene: TRBJ2-7

CDR3nt: TGTGCCAGCAGCGCAGGGGCTGGAAACACCATATATTTT
CDR3aa: CASSAGAGNTIYF
abundance: -
v_gene: TRBV5-6
d_gene: -
j_gene: TRBJ1-3

CDR3nt: TGTGCCAGCAGTTACTTGACAGGGAGCAATCAGCCCCAGCATTTT
CDR3aa: CASSYLTGSNQPQHF
abundance: -
v_gene: TRBV6-5
d_gene: TRBD1
j_gene: TRBJ1-5

CDR3nt: TGTGCCAGCAGCTTGGGGACGGGACTGATGAATCAGCCCCAGCATTTT
CDR3aa: CASSLGTGLMNQPQHF
abundance: -
v_gene: TRBV5-8
d_gene: -
j_gene: TRBJ1-5

CDR3nt: TGTGCCAGCAGCCCTCCTACCGGGACTAGCGGGGCTAATGAGCAGTTCTTC
CDR3aa: CASSPPTGTSGANEQFF
abundance: -
v_gene: TRBV3-1/TRBV3-2
d_gene: TRBD2
j_gene: TRBJ2-1

CDR3nt: TGTGCCAGCGGTCCCATCGACTCCCCCGCCTACGAGCAGTACTTC
CDR3aa: CASGPIDSPAYEQYF
abundance: -
v_gene: TRBV6-5
d_gene: -
j_gene: TRBJ2-7

CDR3nt: TGCAGCTCTGAAGGTCGCGGGGGGAATGAGCAGTTCTTC
CDR3aa: CSSEGRGGNEQFF
abundance: -
v_gene: TRBV29-1
d_gene: TRBD2
j_gene: TRBJ2-1

CDR3nt: TGTGCCAGCAGCCAAGATCTGGGAGCGGGGGCGAACACCGGGGAGCTGTTTTTT
CDR3aa: CASSQDLGAGANTGELFF
abundance: -
v_gene: TRBV3-1/TRBV3-2
d_gene: TRBD2
j_gene: TRBJ2-2

CDR3nt: TGTGCCAGCAGTGTCTGGGGGGCGGGGGGGACCCTGAACACTGAAGCTTTCTTT
CDR3aa: CASSVWGAGGTLNTEAFF
abundance: -
v_gene: TRBV2
d_gene: -
j_gene: TRBJ1-1

CDR3nt: TGTGCCAGCAGCAAAGGGGGCAGCAATCAGCCCCAGCATTTT
CDR3aa: CASSKGGSNQPQHF
abundance: -
v_gene: TRBV21-1
d_gene: -
j_gene: TRBJ1-5

CDR3nt: TGTGCCAGCAGCTTGGCAGACGAGCAGTACTTC
CDR3aa: CASSLADEQYF
abundance: -
v_gene: TRBV5-6
d_gene: -
j_gene: TRBJ2-7

CDR3nt: TGCAGCGTTGTTGACGGAAGGAACACTGAAGCTTTCTTT
CDR3aa: CSVVDGRNTEAFF
abundance: -
v_gene: TRBV29-1
d_gene: -
j_gene: TRBJ1-1

CDR3nt: TGTGCCAGCAGCCTCGGAATAGCGGAAAACATTCAGTACTTC
CDR3aa: CASSLGIAENIQYF
abundance: -
v_gene: TRBV9
d_gene: -
j_gene: TRBJ2-4

CDR3nt: TGTGCCAGCAGTAAACCCTTGGACAGGTCTTTGAACACTGAAGCTTTCTTT
CDR3aa: CASSKPLDRSLNTEAFF
abundance: -
v_gene: TRBV6-2/TRBV6-3
d_gene: TRBD1
j_gene: TRBJ1-1

CDR3nt: TGTGCCAGCAGCGTAACTGGGACAGGGGCCCGTAACTATGGCTACACCTTC
CDR3aa: CASSVTGTGARNYGYTF
abundance: once
v_gene: TRBV9
d_gene: TRBD1
j_gene: TRBJ1-2

CDR3nt: TGTGCCAGCAGCCCCAGATTATTACAGGGAGACACTGAAGCTTTCTTT
CDR3aa: CASSPRLLQGDTEAFF
abundance: -
v_gene: TRBV6-6
d_gene: -
j_gene: TRBJ1-1

CDR3nt: TGTGCCAGCCGAGGACAGGCTGCAACTAATGAAAAACTGTTTTTT
CDR3aa: CASRGQAATNEKLFF
abundance: -
v_gene: TRBV18
d_gene: TRBD1
j_gene: TRBJ1-4

CDR3nt: TGCGCCAGCAGTCCGAAACAGGGGGCAGTTTGGAACACTGAAGCTTTCTTT
CDR3aa: CASSPKQGAVWNTEAFF
abundance: -
v_gene: TRBV5-1
d_gene: TRBD1
j_gene: TRBJ1-1